The 14 T cell receptor beta chains in this list originate from one sample, sequenced in a study of cytomegalovirus exposure and HLA in healthy donors. The PCR had 60 Vbeta and 13 Jbeta primers. Method: immunoSEQ multiplex PCR; TCRdb's copy keeps in-frame clones and lacks some. The table has roughly 83,000 clones, about 77% seen once. The sequencing input was PBMCs. These receptors came from a man aged 55 to 70 in good health and CMV-seronegative.

The sample holds a few counts of this clone. The chain joins TRBV5-1 to TRBJ2-5; D might be TRBD1 (7 bases). Trimming pared 0 bases from V and 3 bases from J, leaving 12 bases between. Per the germline V gene, CDR1 is SGHRS and CDR2 is YFSETQ. This CDR3 is 15 amino acids long. The CDR3 sequence is CASSLGGRGEETQYF. The CDR3 nucleotides read TGCGCCAGCAGCTTGGGGGGCAGGGGGGAAGAGACCCAGTACTTC.

CDR3 nucleotides: TGTGCCAGTAGTTCCCGGGACAGGGTCTACGAGCAGTACTTC. The encoded protein is CASSSRDRVYEQYF. The rearrangement joins TRBV19 to TRBJ2-7, with 9 bases matching TRBD1. Germline assignment: CDR1 LNHDA and CDR2 SQIVND (reference sequence). The CDR3 loop spans 14 amino acids. Unmatched junction bases numbered 5, after V lost 5 bases and J lost 3 bases.

This rearrangement joins TRBV5-1 to TRBJ1-1, with D maybe TRBD1 (5 bases). CDR1 is SGHRS, CDR2 YFSETQ, per germline. This CDR3 comprises 14 residues. Trimming shortened V by 0 bases and J by 4 bases, and 10 bases separated the two germline ends. Written as DNA, the CDR3 is TGCGCCAGCAGCTTGGTGGGGCCGGGCACTGAAGCTTTCTTT. Translation gives CASSLVGPGTEAFF.

The sample holds one count of this clone. Other DNA sequences within the sample encode an identical CDR3. The rearrangement links TRBV4-2 to TRBJ2-2, with 7 positions matching TRBD1. The CDR3 has 17 amino acids. V dropped 0 bases and J dropped 7; count of bases not matched to a gene: 11. Germline-derived CDR1 and CDR2 are LGHNA and YNFKEQ. CDR3 region: CASSQDGDRDWVGELFF. For the CDR3, the DNA is TGTGCCAGCAGCCAAGATGGAGACAGGGATTGGGTCGGGGAGCTGTTTTTT.

V usage is TRBV25-1 and J usage is TRBJ2-7; the match to TRBD1 covers 7 bases. Unmatched junction bases numbered 3, after V lost 8 bases and J lost 2 bases. This CDR3 is 12 amino acids long. Per germline, CDR1 MGHDK and CDR2 SYGVNS. The CDR3 loop is CASAGTAYEQYF. As DNA, the CDR3 is TGTGCCAGCGCCGGGACAGCCTACGAGCAGTACTTC.

Here the CDR3 DNA reads TGTGCCAGCAGGAAACCTCCTAGCTATGGCTACACCTTC. It encodes CASRKPPSYGYTF. V gene TRBV7-3 combines with J gene TRBJ1-2; no clear D. The CDR3 covers 13 residues. Germline V gene sequence: CDR1 SGHTA, CDR2 FQGTGA. V lost 6 bases to trimming and J lost 4 bases, with 12 bases between them.

V usage is TRBV6-1 and J usage is TRBJ1-6; 7 nucleotides agree with TRBD1. CDR3 length: 15 residues. Germline CDR1 reads MNHNS; CDR2 reads SASEGT. V gave up 6 bases and J gave up 5 bases; unmatched junction bases: 7. Here the CDR3 reads CASSRQGRNNSPLHF. As DNA, the CDR3 is TGTGCCAGCAGCCGACAGGGAAGAAATAATTCACCCCTCCACTTT.

This clone was detected only a few times. The chain uses TRBV5-6 and TRBJ2-1; 8 bases match TRBD2. This CDR3 region has 17 residues. V dropped 4 bases and J dropped 8; count of bases not matched to a gene: 17. The germline CDR1 and CDR2 sequences are SGHDT and YYEEEE. The CDR3 nucleotides read TGTGCCAGCAGCGGGCCCCGGACTAGCCGGGGGGAAGATGAGCAGTTCTTC. Encoded protein: CASSGPRTSRGEDEQFF.

Worth noting for this clone: The identical CDR3 is also encoded by other nucleotide sequences in the sample. The rearrangement joins TRBV5-1 to TRBJ2-3; 11 bases line up with TRBD2. Germline CDR1 and CDR2: SGHRS and YFSETQ. The CDR3 length is 14 residues. The V segment lost 4 bases and the J segment 3 bases; nucleotides outside the gene matches: 1. The CDR3 reads CASSPSGGTDTQYF. In nucleotides, the CDR3 is TGCGCCAGCAGCCCTAGCGGGGGGACAGATACGCAGTATTTT.

V and J are TRBV7-9 and TRBJ2-5, with a tentative D call TRBD2 (5 bases). The CDR3 has 16 amino acids. Germline CDR1 SEHNR, CDR2 FQNEAQ (reference sequence). Trimming removed 5 bases at V and 2 bases at J, with 18 bases between. CDR3 protein: CASSRLTRTQQETQYF. The CDR3 nucleotides read TGTGCCAGCAGCCGGTTGACAAGGACTCAACAAGAGACCCAGTACTTC.

The V gene is TRBV4-1, the J gene TRBJ1-1, with TRBD1 as a possible D gene (5 bases). The CDR3 runs to 15 residues. Germline V gene lookup returns CDR1 MGHRA and CDR2 YSYEKL. The V and J ends lost 2 bases and 6 bases respectively, with 16 bases between them. CDR3 region: CASSQRREGAAEAFF. The CDR3 DNA reads TGCGCCAGCAGCCAAAGGAGGGAAGGGGCCGCTGAAGCTTTCTTT.

Concerning this clone: The junction does not match germline at one end; this may be a read error. The chain recombines TRBV7-9 with TRBJ2-2, with 7 bases fitting TRBD1. The CDR3 is 15 amino acids. In germline, CDR1 is SEHNR, CDR2 FQNEAQ (reference sequence). DNA for the CDR3: TGTTCCAGCATCGACAGGGACCGACGGGACGGGGAGCTGTTTTTT. This codes for CSSIDRDRRDGELFF.

V is TRBV6-5 and J is TRBJ2-3; TRBD2 is a possible D gene (7 bases). The CDR3 length is 15 residues. Germline assignment: CDR1 MNHEY and CDR2 SVGAGI. With 6 bases removed from V and 4 bases from J, the gap between germline ends came to 17 bases. CDR3 region: CASRSEGGGADTQYF. CDR3 in DNA: TGTGCCAGCAGGTCTGAGGGGGGGGGCGCAGATACGCAGTATTTT.

J is TRBJ2-1 and V is TRBV12-2; TRBD2 was called by the table and not checked on the DNA. TRBV12-2 is a pseudogene. This CDR3 is built from 17 residues. DNA for the CDR3: TGTGCAAGTCGCTCCACACTAGCGGGGGAGGGTGTCCATGAGCAGTTCTTC. This translates into CASRSTLAGEGVHEQFF.